The clone carrying this TCR beta chain was observed at least ten times. This CDR3 has 17 residues. The germline V and J ends were trimmed by 4 bases and 2 bases, with 19 bases remaining between them. Through Arm-PCR of CDR3 regions and iRepertoire HTBI primers, TCR beta libraries were built. Each CDR3 protein gets one entry after TCRdb re-called the multiplex PCR reads with MiXCR. The repertoire holds about 450,000 distinct CDR3 sequences, with less than 20% as singletons. The entry originates in a study of regulatory T cells in long-lasting Graves disease. The time point was: newly diagnosed GD, antithyroid drugs for less than 3 months. RNA from PBMCs was the source of the TCR library. The sample also formed part of further work on T cells in Graves' hyperthyroidism and ophthalmopathy.

The sequences come from peripheral blood mononuclear cells (PBMCs), collected at new diagnosis, from a patient treated with antithyroid drugs. The chain is built from TRBV12-3 or TRBV12-4 and TRBJ2-3, with D maybe TRBD2 (6 bases). This clonotype was sampled from a woman in her twenties or thirties with Graves disease. The CDR3 is CASSSSVGSGYTDTQYF. CDR3 in DNA: TGTGCCAGCAGTTCCTCAGTGGGTAGCGGATACACAGATACGCAGTATTTT.